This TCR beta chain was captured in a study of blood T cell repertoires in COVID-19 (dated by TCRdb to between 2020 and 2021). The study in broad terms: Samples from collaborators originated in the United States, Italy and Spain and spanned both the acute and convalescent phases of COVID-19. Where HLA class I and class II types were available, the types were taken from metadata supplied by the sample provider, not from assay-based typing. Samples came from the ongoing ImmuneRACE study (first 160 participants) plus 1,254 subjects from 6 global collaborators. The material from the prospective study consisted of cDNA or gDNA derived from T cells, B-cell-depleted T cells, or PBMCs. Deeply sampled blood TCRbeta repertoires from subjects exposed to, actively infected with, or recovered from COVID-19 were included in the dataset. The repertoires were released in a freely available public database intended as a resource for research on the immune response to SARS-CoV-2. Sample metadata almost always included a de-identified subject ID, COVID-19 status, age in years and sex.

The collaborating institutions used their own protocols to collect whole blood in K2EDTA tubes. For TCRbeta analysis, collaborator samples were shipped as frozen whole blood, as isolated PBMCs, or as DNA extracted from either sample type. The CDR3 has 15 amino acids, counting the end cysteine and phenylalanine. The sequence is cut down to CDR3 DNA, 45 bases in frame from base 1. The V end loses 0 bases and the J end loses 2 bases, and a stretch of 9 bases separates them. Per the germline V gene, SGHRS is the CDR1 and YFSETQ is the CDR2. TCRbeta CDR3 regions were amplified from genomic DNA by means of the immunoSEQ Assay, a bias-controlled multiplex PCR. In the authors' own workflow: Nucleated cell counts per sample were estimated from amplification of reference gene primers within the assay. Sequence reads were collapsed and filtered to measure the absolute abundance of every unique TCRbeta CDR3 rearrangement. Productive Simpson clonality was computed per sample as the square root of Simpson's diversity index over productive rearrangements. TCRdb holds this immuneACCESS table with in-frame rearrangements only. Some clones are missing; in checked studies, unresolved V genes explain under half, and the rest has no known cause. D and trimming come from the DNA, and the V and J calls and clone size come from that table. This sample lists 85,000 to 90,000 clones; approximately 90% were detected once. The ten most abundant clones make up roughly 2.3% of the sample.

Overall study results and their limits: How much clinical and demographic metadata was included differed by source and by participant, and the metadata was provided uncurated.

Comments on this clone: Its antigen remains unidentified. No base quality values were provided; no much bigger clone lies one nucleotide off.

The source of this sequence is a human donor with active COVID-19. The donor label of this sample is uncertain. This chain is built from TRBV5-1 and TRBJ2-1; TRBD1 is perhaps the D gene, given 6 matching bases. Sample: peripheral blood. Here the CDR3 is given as CASSLDWGPYNEQFF. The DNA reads TGCGCCAGCAGCTTGGATTGGGGGCCCTACAATGAGCAGTTCTTC. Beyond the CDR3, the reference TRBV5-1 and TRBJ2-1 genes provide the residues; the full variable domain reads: KAGVTQTPRYLIKTRGQQVTLSCSPISGHRSVSWYQQTPGQGLQFLFEYFSETQRNKGNFPGRFSGRQFSNSRSEMNVSTLELGDSALYLCASSLDWGPYNEQFFGPGTRLTVL.